Given below is one T cell receptor beta chain in context. Its antigen is not yet known. No quality values exist for individual bases; no much larger clone is one base distant. From each donor, a single peripheral blood sample of approximately 0.11 L on average was drawn into heparinised tubes. A BD FACSAria II and a panel including CD45RO, CCR7, CD25, CD127, CD95 and CD27 were used to sort naive, central memory, regulatory and stem cell-like memory CD4+ T cells. Purity was above 95% for every sorted population. PBMCs were isolated immediately by Lymphoprep density gradient centrifugation and stained directly without culture. So that batch effects would be minimized, each experiment stained and sorted samples in pairs, pairing one healthy donor with one patient. This specimen comes from a study of beta chain features in type 1 diabetes (dated by TCRdb to 2017 to 2018). Describing the broader study: No differences in mean age, gender distribution, total cell number or subset yield were found between patients and healthy donors. A total of roughly 98,000,000 sorted cells were examined across all samples, and a strong correlation was observed between cell number per subset and RNA yield. In the study, TCRB repertoires of sorted circulating CD4+ T cell subsets from recently diagnosed type 1 diabetes patients were compared with those of matched healthy donors. Whereas all 30 or so donors provided naive and central memory subsets, regulatory and stem cell-like memory subsets were isolated from just 8 patients and roughly 8 healthy donors.

Sequences LGHNA (CDR1) and YSLEER (CDR2) are obtained from the germline V gene. Between the V and J ends, shortened by 1 base and 7 bases respectively, the junction contains 5 bases. The CDR3 runs 12 amino acids, cysteine and phenylalanine included. Solely the CDR3 DNA is kept, with 36 bases framed from the first base. The High Capacity cDNA Reverse Transcription Kit was used to reverse transcribe all of the isolated RNA, meaning that expressed TCRB transcripts were what got sequenced. Deep immunoSEQ sequencing was performed on naive, central memory and regulatory T cell samples, with an average of around 3.4 million total reads per sample. Sorted cells were lysed in RLT buffer, and RNA was extracted using DNase-treated RNeasy Micro or Mini kits according to cell number. Each cell subset was processed separately to prevent cross-contamination, with patient and healthy donor samples processed together. Using the immunoSEQ multiplex PCR, TCRB sequences were amplified from cDNA into 87-bp fragments spanning the CDR3 region. The amplicons were sequenced using the Illumina HiSeq platform. On the study's bioinformatics: Synthetic template baselines were used to correct PCR bias computationally, reads within Hamming distance 2 were collapsed together, and singletons that could not be merged were discarded. Reads were aligned against IMGT to assign V, D and J genes, CDR3 length and insertions or deletions at six rearrangement sites. Clonotype counts were normalized to sorted cell number within each subset before computing true diversity and Gini coefficients with the tcR R package. The overlap coefficient, calculated on TCRB nucleotide sequences, was used to measure repertoire sharing. Out-of-frame TCRB sequences from naive cells were analyzed to stand in for the pre-selection repertoire. TCRdb re-hosts the immuneACCESS table, in-frame sequences only. Its copies lack some clones; in the studies checked, an unresolved V gene accounts for under half of them, and the cause for the rest is not known. Clone size and the V and J calls come from that table; the DNA yielded D and trimming. The table for this sample lists about 330,000 clones; 9.5% to 12% of them were counted only once. 0.015% to 0.02% of the sample is in the top ten clones.

Broad study findings and their caveats: Naive, central memory and regulatory TCRB repertoires appeared more similar among patients than among healthy donors. At VDJ recombination sites, patients with type 1 diabetes made fewer insertions and deleted more nucleotides, a pattern implying thymic rearrangement abnormalities. Type 1 diabetes patients showed a moderate but significant shortening of TCRB CDR3 length in all four CD4+ subsets. Shorter templates might have been favored by PCR, but patient and control samples were amplified and corrected together, so both groups would have been affected equally by any skew. Only small numbers of individuals were included in the HLA sub-analyses, which left unresolved whether HLA type had any influence on TCRB rearrangement. Because cDNA rather than genomic DNA was sequenced, highly expressing activated cells could have been over-represented, although no difference in activation and CD3 levels was found between groups.

Sequences were obtained from naive CD4+ T cells from blood. According to the study, the label for this sample's cell subset or site signals: true naive CD4+ T cells. Rearrangement joined TRBV4-3 to TRBJ2-1; the D gene cannot be named for sure. The source of this sequence is a young woman in good health. The CDR3 in this case is CASSQAGNEQFF. The DNA sequence is given as TGCGCCAGCAGCCAAGCCGGTAATGAGCAGTTCTTC.